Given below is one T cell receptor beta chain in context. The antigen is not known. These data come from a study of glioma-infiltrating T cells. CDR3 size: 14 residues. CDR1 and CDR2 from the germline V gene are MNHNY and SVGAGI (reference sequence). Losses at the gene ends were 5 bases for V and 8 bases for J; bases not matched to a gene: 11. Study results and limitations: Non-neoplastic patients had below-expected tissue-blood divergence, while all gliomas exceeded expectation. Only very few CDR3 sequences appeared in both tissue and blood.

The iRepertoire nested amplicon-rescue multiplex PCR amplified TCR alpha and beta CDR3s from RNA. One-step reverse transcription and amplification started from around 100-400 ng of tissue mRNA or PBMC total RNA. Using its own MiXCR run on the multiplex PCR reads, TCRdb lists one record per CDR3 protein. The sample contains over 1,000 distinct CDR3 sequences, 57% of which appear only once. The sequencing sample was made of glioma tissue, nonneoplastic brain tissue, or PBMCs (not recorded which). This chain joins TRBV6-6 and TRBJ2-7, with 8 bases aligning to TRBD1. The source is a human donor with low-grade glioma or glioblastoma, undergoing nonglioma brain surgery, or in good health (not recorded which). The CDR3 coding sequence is TGTGCCAGCAGTCAAGGGGACAGGAGCTCCCAGCAGTACTTC. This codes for CASSQGDRSSQQYF.